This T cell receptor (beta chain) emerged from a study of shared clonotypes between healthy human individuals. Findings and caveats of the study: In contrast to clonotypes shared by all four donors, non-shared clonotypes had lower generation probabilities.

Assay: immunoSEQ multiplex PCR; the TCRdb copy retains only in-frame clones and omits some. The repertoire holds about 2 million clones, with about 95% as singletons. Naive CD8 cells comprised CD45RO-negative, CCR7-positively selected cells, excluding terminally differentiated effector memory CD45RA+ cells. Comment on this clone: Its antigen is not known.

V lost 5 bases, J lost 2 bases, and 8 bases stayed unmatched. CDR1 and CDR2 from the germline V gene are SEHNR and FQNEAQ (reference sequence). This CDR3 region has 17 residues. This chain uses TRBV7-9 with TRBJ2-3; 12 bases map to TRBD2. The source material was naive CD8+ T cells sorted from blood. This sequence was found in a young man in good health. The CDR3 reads CASSPAGLAGLTDTQYF. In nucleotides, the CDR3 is TGTGCCAGCAGCCCCGCGGGACTAGCGGGCCTCACAGATACGCAGTATTTT.